The 25 T cell receptor beta chains below were found in one sample sequenced in a study of cytomegalovirus exposure and HLA in healthy donors. The repertoire was sequenced with immunoSEQ multiplex PCR; TCRdb's copy has only in-frame clones and lacks some. This table has 150,000 to 200,000 clones, 85% appearing once. The sequenced sample was PBMCs. The source of these receptors is a man between 18 and 35 years old in good health and CMV-seropositive.

V usage is TRBV6-1 and J usage is TRBJ1-6; D possibly corresponds to TRBD1 (5 bases). V lost 1 base and J lost 8, with 12 bases in between. Germline CDR1 MNHNS, CDR2 SASEGT. The CDR3 is 15 residues long. CDR3 sequence (DNA): TGTGCCAGCAGTGAAGACCTCGGGGGATATTCACCCCTCCACTTT. Protein: CASSEDLGGYSPLHF.

The chain joins TRBV27 to TRBJ2-1, with D perhaps TRBD1 (5 bases). Germline assignment: CDR1 MNHEY and CDR2 SMNVEV (reference sequence). This CDR3 has 18 amino acids. Trimming stripped 5 bases from V and 1 base from J, with 21 bases between. The CDR3 region is CASSGNRLLHPSYNEQFF. DNA for the CDR3: TGTGCCAGCAGTGGAAACAGGTTACTTCACCCTTCCTACAATGAGCAGTTCTTC.

This clone was seen a handful of times. The chain links TRBV30 to TRBJ2-3; 7 bases fit TRBD2. This CDR3 contains 13 residues. Trimming took 5 bases from V and 4 from J; bases not matched to a gene: 6. Germline V gives CDR1 GTSNPN, CDR2 SVGIG (reference sequence). The DNA for the CDR3 is TGTGCCTGGCAAGGACTAGACGCAGATACGCAGTATTTT. Protein product: CAWQGLDADTQYF. The whole variable domain, remainder taken from reference TRBV30 and TRBJ2-3, is SQTIHQWPATLVQPVGSPLSLECTVEGTSNPNLYWYRQAAGRGLQLLFYSVGIGQISSEVPQNLSASRPQDRQFILSSKKLLLSDSGFYLCAWQGLDADTQYFGPGTRLTVL.

The rearrangement links TRBV6-5 to TRBJ2-2; D is possibly TRBD2 (6 bases). Per germline, CDR1 MNHEY and CDR2 SVGAGI. The germline V and J ends were trimmed by 8 bases and 4 bases, with 14 bases remaining between them. The CDR3 covers 14 residues. CDR3 DNA: TGTGCCAGCCGGATAATCGGGGGCACCGGGGAGCTGTTTTTT. The encoded protein is CASRIIGGTGELFF.

This clone was seen once. The chain is built from TRBV5-1 and TRBJ2-7; TRBD2 might be the D (5 bases). Germline V gene sequence: CDR1 SGHRS, CDR2 YFSETQ. This CDR3 comprises 12 residues. Trimming pared 4 bases from V and 7 bases from J, leaving 12 bases between. CDR3 DNA: TGCGCCAGCAGCCAAGGACCGGGGGAGCAGTACTTC. Its protein is CASSQGPGEQYF.

The chain recombines TRBV27 with TRBJ2-5, with 8 bases matching TRBD1. Germline values: CDR1 MNHEY, CDR2 SMNVEV (reference sequence). The length of the CDR3 is 16 residues. The junction had 6 bases not matched to a gene; V was cut back by 1 base and J by 2 bases. The CDR3: CASSLYRQGAQETQYF. CDR3 coding DNA: TGTGCCAGCAGTTTATATAGGCAGGGGGCACAAGAGACCCAGTACTTC.

Here the CDR3 DNA reads TGTGCCACCAGCAGGGGGGGACTAGCGGGAGACGAGCAGTACTTC. Amino acid sequence: CATSRGGLAGDEQYF. The gene calls are TRBV15 and TRBJ2-7, with TRBD2 matching 14 bases. V gave up 3 bases and J gave up 5 bases; unmatched junction bases: 3. This CDR3 region has 15 residues. Germline V CDR1 and CDR2: LNHNV, YYDKDF (reference sequence).

Points on this clone: Other DNA sequences from this sample encode an identical CDR3 as well. This chain joins TRBV4-1 and TRBJ1-1; D remains unclear. V lost 0 bases, J lost 0 bases, and 8 bases lay in between. The CDR3 runs 15 residues. Germline V gene data show CDR1 as MGHRA and CDR2 as YSYEKL. This CDR3 is CASSQDEGMNTEAFF. The DNA of the CDR3 is TGCGCCAGCAGCCAAGATGAGGGTATGAACACTGAAGCTTTCTTT.

The chain employs TRBV6-1 and TRBJ1-1, with TRBD1 matching 8 bases. This CDR3 has 18 amino acids. Germline CDR1 and CDR2: MNHNS and SASEGT. The trim removed 3 bases at V and 2 bases at J, leaving 14 bases unmatched. In DNA, the CDR3 is TGTGCCAGCAGTGACCCCGACAGGGGAGGAGCCCTAAACACTGAAGCTTTCTTT. Residues: CASSDPDRGGALNTEAFF.

This clone was seen just once. The chain is built from TRBV5-1 and TRBJ2-1; 8 bases are a match to TRBD2. The trim removed 3 bases at V and 5 bases at J, leaving 7 bases unmatched. Germline lookup yields CDR1 SGHRS and CDR2 YFSETQ. The CDR3 sequence is 15 residues long. DNA of the CDR3: TGCGCCAGCAGCTCCATAGGCGGGGGGAACAATGAGCAGTTCTTC. This translates into CASSSIGGGNNEQFF.

The chain joins TRBV7-2 to TRBJ1-1; tentative D call: TRBD1 (6 bases). The CDR3 totals 14 residues. CDR1 is SGHTA and CDR2 is FQGNSA in the germline V gene. V lost 1 base to trimming and J lost 2 bases, with 8 bases between them. CDR3 coding DNA: TGTGCCAGCAGCTTAGGACAGGTTAACACTGAAGCTTTCTTT. This translates into CASSLGQVNTEAFF.

This clone was recorded a few times. J is TRBJ1-1 and V is TRBV7-6; the match to TRBD1 covers 9 bases. V lost 2 bases and J lost 1; bases outside the gene matches: 8. Germline V gene lookup returns CDR1 SGHVS and CDR2 FNYEAQ. This CDR3 spans 17 amino acids. The CDR3 region is CASSLLGQGTENTEAFF. The CDR3 bases are TGTGCCAGCAGCTTACTGGGACAGGGAACGGAGAACACTGAAGCTTTCTTT. The full variable domain, rest sourced from reference TRBV7-6 and TRBJ1-1, is GAGVSQSPRYKVTKRGQDVALRCDPISGHVSLYWYRQALGQGPEFLTYFNYEAQQDKSGLPNDRFSAERPEGSISTLTIQRTEQRDSAMYRCASSLLGQGTENTEAFFGQGTRLTVV.

The chain carries TRBV2 and TRBJ2-1, with D unclear. Trimming stripped 9 bases from V and 0 bases from J, with 21 bases between. Germline V gene data show CDR1 as SNHLY and CDR2 as FYNNEI. This CDR3 is 17 amino acids long. The CDR3: CARRRVPSQSSYNEQFF. The CDR3 DNA is TGTGCCAGACGTCGGGTCCCCTCTCAGAGCTCCTACAATGAGCAGTTCTTC.

This rearrangement joins TRBV25-1 to TRBJ1-2; 9 nucleotides agree with TRBD1. V was pared by 4 bases and J by 6 bases, with 6 bases of the junction left unmatched. Germline V gives CDR1 MGHDK, CDR2 SYGVNS. This CDR3 has 14 amino acids. The CDR3 DNA reads TGTGCCAGCAGTGTTTCCGGGACAGGGAATGGCTACACCTTC. Its protein product is CASSVSGTGNGYTF.

The V and J genes are TRBV30 and TRBJ2-3; D perhaps matches TRBD1 (6 bases). CDR1 and CDR2 from the germline V gene are GTSNPN and SVGIG (reference sequence). With 4 bases removed from V and 0 bases from J, the gap between germline ends came to 23 bases. The CDR3 length is 18 residues. This CDR3 is CAWTAGDSFGYSTDTQYF. The CDR3 nucleotides read TGTGCCTGGACAGCAGGGGATTCCTTCGGCTATAGCACAGATACGCAGTATTTT.

The chain uses TRBV28 and TRBJ1-1, with D hard to call. Germline-derived CDR1 and CDR2 are MDHEN and SYDVKM. CDR3 size: 14 residues. With 2 bases removed from V and 5 bases from J, the gap between germline ends came to 12 bases. CDR3 nucleotide sequence: TGTGCCAGCAGTTTAACCCGGGCGGGGACTGAAGCTTTCTTT. It specifies CASSLTRAGTEAFF.

V is TRBV18 and J is TRBJ2-3; 8 nucleotides line up with TRBD1. There are 17 residues in the CDR3. Germline V gene sequence: CDR1 KGHSH, CDR2 LQKENI. Unmatched junction bases numbered 13, after V lost 5 bases and J lost 3 bases. The CDR3 region has the DNA TGTGCCAGCTCATCTTCTCATACCAGGGGGCGGACAGATACGCAGTATTTT. Translated, it gives CASSSSHTRGRTDTQYF.

The chain employs TRBV6-4 and TRBJ2-1, with 8 bases lining up with TRBD2. The CDR3 has 15 residues. The junction had 0 bases not matched to a gene; V was cut back by 0 bases and J by 2 bases. CDR1 and CDR2 from the germline V gene are MRHNA and SNTAGT. The CDR3: CASSDSAGAYNEQFF. DNA for the CDR3: TGTGCCAGCAGTGACTCAGCGGGGGCCTACAATGAGCAGTTCTTC.

The chain links TRBV7-5 to TRBJ2-3; TRBD2 reflects the table's D call only, with no check against the DNA. TRBV7-5 represents a pseudogene. The CDR3 runs to 14 residues. The CDR3 protein is CARSLSGWRNTQYF. The CDR3 nucleotides read TGTGCCAGAAGCCTGAGCGGCTGGAGGAATACGCAGTATTTT.

V is TRBV5-1 and J is TRBJ1-6, with a possible D match to TRBD1 (6 bases). The V gene's germline CDR1 is SGHRS and CDR2 YFSETQ. The CDR3 contains 19 residues. V dropped 0 bases and J dropped 1 base, with 17 bases sitting between them. The CDR3 region has the DNA TGCGCCAGCAGCTTGGGGACAGCCTCTGGGAGATCCTATAATTCACCCCTCCACTTT. It specifies CASSLGTASGRSYNSPLHF.

This chain uses TRBV13 with TRBJ2-5, with 8 bases matching TRBD2. Losses at the gene ends were 0 bases for V and 7 bases for J; bases not matched to a gene: 10. Looked up from germline, CDR1 is PRHDT and CDR2 is FYEKMQ (reference sequence). This CDR3 region has 16 residues. In nucleotides, the CDR3 is TGTGCCAGCAGCTTAGGCCAGATTGCGGGGGGTGGGACCCAGTACTTC. This codes for CASSLGQIAGGGTQYF.

The genes are TRBV5-1 and TRBJ1-3; 8 bases fit TRBD1. Trimming cost V 4 bases and J 4 bases; bases outside gene matches: 4. There are 14 residues in the CDR3. Germline V gives CDR1 SGHRS, CDR2 YFSETQ. In DNA form, the CDR3 reads TGCGCCAGCAGCGCAGGGGACAGGGGAAACACCATATATTTT. This gives the protein CASSAGDRGNTIYF.

The count of this clone is one. The chain couples TRBV19 to TRBJ2-7, with TRBD2 as a possible D gene (6 bases). The CDR3 loop spans 15 amino acids. The germline gives CDR1 LNHDA, CDR2 SQIVND (reference sequence). V was trimmed by 3 bases and J by 6 bases, leaving 18 bases between them. The DNA for the CDR3 is TGTGCCAGTAGTATCGGCGGGGTCCCATTGGTCGAGCAGTACTTC. It codes for CASSIGGVPLVEQYF.

This clone occurred a few times. CDR3 sequence: CASSFQGYEQYF. In DNA form, the CDR3 reads TGTGCCAGCAGTTTCCAGGGGTACGAGCAGTACTTC. The V and J genes are TRBV28 and TRBJ2-7; D possibly corresponds to TRBD1 (6 bases). V shed 3 bases and J shed 4 bases, with 7 bases lying between them. Per the germline V gene, CDR1 is MDHEN and CDR2 is SYDVKM. The CDR3 spans 12 residues. Full variable domain (rest looked up from reference TRBV28 and TRBJ2-7): DVKVTQSSRYLVKRTGEKVFLECVQDMDHENMFWYRQDPGLGLRLIYFSYDVKMKEKGDIPEGYSVSREKKERFSLILESASTNQTSMYLCASSFQGYEQYFGPGTRLTVT.

The chain recombines TRBV11-2 with TRBJ2-3; no clear D gene. This CDR3 has 13 residues. Germline lookup yields CDR1 SGHAT and CDR2 FQNNGV. The germline V and J ends were trimmed by 2 bases and 1 base, with 4 bases remaining between them. CDR3 DNA sequence: TGTGCCAGCAGCTTATTCGGCACAGATACGCAGTATTTT. The encoded protein is CASSLFGTDTQYF.